One and the same sample provided the 5 T cell receptor beta chains below, sequenced in a study of early T cells in non-severe SARS-CoV-2 infection. From the 5' RACE reads, TCRdb called clonotypes with MiXCR, one entry per CDR3 protein. This sample carries tens of thousands of distinct CDR3 sequences, 18% of them seen once, and the ten largest clones take approximately 8.4%. Specimen: whole blood, collected at baseline. Receptors originate from an adult who was a healthcare worker with PCR-confirmed SARS-CoV-2 infection or an uninfected control (not recorded which).

This clonotype has only a few counts. This sequence joins TRBV4-2 and TRBJ2-6; maybe TRBD1 (5 bases). CDR1 and CDR2 from the germline V gene are LGHNA and YNFKEQ. The CDR3 runs to 16 residues. V gave up 4 bases and J gave up 2 bases, with 12 bases separating them. CDR3 nucleotide sequence: TGTGCCAGCAGCCTCACCCAGGGTACTGGGGCCAACGTCCTGACTTTC. It is translated as CASSLTQGTGANVLTF.

This clonotype was counted once. V gene TRBV11-2 combines with J gene TRBJ2-3; 8 bases align to TRBD2. The CDR3 runs 19 residues. J gave up 0 bases and V 2 bases, and 13 bases lay outside the gene matches. Looked up from germline, CDR1 is SGHAT and CDR2 is FQNNGV. In DNA, the CDR3 is TGTGCCAGCAGCTTATTGGGGCGGAGTAGCGGGACTAGCACAGATACGCAGTATTTT. Its translation: CASSLLGRSSGTSTDTQYF.

This clonotype has just a few counts. The chain employs TRBV7-2 and TRBJ2-5, with 12 positions matching TRBD2. The V and J ends lost 5 bases and 7 bases, in that order; junction bases with no gene match: 11. In germline, CDR1 is SGHTA, CDR2 FQGNSA. This CDR3 comprises 16 residues. The CDR3 sequence is CASSPRTSGVRGTQYF. CDR3 in DNA: TGTGCCAGCAGCCCGCGGACTAGCGGGGTTAGGGGGACCCAGTACTTC.

The V and J genes are TRBV4-2 and TRBJ1-3; D call uncertain. Trimming removed 1 base from V and 4 bases from J, with 8 bases in between. CDR1 and CDR2 from the germline V gene are LGHNA and YNFKEQ. The CDR3 totals 14 residues. The CDR3 region is CASSQVRRGNTIYF. In DNA form, the CDR3 reads TGTGCCAGCAGCCAAGTTCGCCGGGGAAACACCATATATTTT.

The chain couples TRBV7-2 to TRBJ2-3, with D perhaps matching TRBD2 (6 bases). Germline V lookup: CDR1 SGHTA, CDR2 FQGNSA. V was clipped by 6 bases and J by 0 bases, with 22 bases between them. The CDR3 spans 18 residues. The CDR3, as DNA: TGTGCCAGCAGGATAGCAGGCGGGGTAGCGCATAGCACAGATACGCAGTATTTT. Translation: CASRIAGGVAHSTDTQYF.